Shown below are 20 T cell receptor beta chains from a single sample sequenced in a study of blood T cell repertoires in COVID-19. Data came from immunoSEQ multiplex PCR; TCRdb stores just in-frame clones and leaves some out. Of about 310,000 clones detected, roughly 87% appear once; the ten largest clones hold 1%. The sequenced sample consisted of peripheral blood. The receptors were gathered from a man aged 45-65 years with active or convalescent COVID-19.

The chain couples TRBV21-1 to TRBJ1-5; the table gives TRBD1 as D, unverified against the DNA. TRBV21-1 is annotated as a pseudogene. The CDR3 is 16 residues long. The CDR3 region is CASSPRGLYSNQPQHF. CDR3 nucleotide sequence: TGTGCCAGCAGCCCCAGGGGTCTTTATAGCAATCAGCCCCAGCATTTT.

The V call is TRBV10-2, the J call TRBJ2-7; possible D gene TRBD2, 6 bases. Germline CDR1 reads WSHSY; CDR2 reads SAAADI. The CDR3 is made up of 14 amino acids. The V end was cut by 3 bases, the J end by 7 bases, with 16 bases between. The CDR3 sequence: CASSEREAFSEQYF. The CDR3 DNA sequence: TGCGCCAGCAGTGAAAGGGAGGCGTTTTCGGAGCAGTACTTC.

The chain uses TRBV6-5 and TRBJ2-5; 8 nucleotides match TRBD1. The CDR3 has 14 amino acids. The V segment lost 6 bases and the J segment 1 base; nucleotides outside the gene matches: 4. Germline CDR1 is MNHEY and CDR2 is SVGAGI. The DNA for the CDR3 is TGTGCCAGCAGAGCCGGGACAGGCCAAGAGACCCAGTACTTC. Translated: CASRAGTGQETQYF.

V and J are TRBV9 and TRBJ2-5; TRBD2 matches at 10 bases. The CDR3 has 16 amino acids. Germline-derived CDR1 and CDR2 are SGDLS and YYNGEE. Trimming removed 0 bases from V and 5 bases from J; junction bases left unmatched: 7. CDR3 sequence (DNA): TGTGCCAGCAGCGTAGCGGCTAGCGGGGGTCGGGAGACCCAGTACTTC. Translated: CASSVAASGGRETQYF. Looking up the rest from reference TRBV9 and TRBJ2-5 gives the full variable domain: DSGVTQTPKHLITATGQRVTLRCSPRSGDLSVYWYQQSLDQGLQFLIQYYNGEERAKGNILERFSAQQFPDLHSELNLSSLELGDSALYFCASSVAASGGRETQYFGPGTRLLVL.

The chain couples TRBV3-1 (or the pseudogene TRBV3-2) to TRBJ2-1, with 8 bases aligning to TRBD2. CDR3 length: 20 residues. The J segment lost 0 bases and the V segment lost 1 base, leaving 14 bases of the junction unmatched. Germline V gene sequence: CDR1 LGHDT, CDR2 YNNKEL (reference sequence). CDR3 nucleotide sequence: TGTGCCAGCAGCCAAGTATCAGCGGGAGTGGTTTTATCCTCCTACAATGAGCAGTTCTTC. Its protein product is CASSQVSAGVVLSSYNEQFF.

The genes are TRBV9 and TRBJ2-7, with D possibly matching TRBD1 (6 bases). The ends were cut back, 4 bases at V and 5 bases at J, with 13 bases in the middle. CDR1 is SGDLS, CDR2 YYNGEE, per germline. This CDR3 is 13 amino acids long. The CDR3 here is CASSPLGQNEQYF. As DNA, the CDR3 is TGTGCCAGCAGCCCCCTTGGACAGAACGAGCAGTACTTC.

This chain joins TRBV9 and TRBJ2-1, with TRBD1 matching over 9 bases. CDR1 and CDR2 (germline): SGDLS, YYNGEE. The CDR3 extends over 14 amino acids. The V gene end was trimmed by 3 bases and the J gene end by 5 bases; junction bases not matched to a gene: 3. DNA for the CDR3: TGTGCCAGCAGCGCGGGACAGGGCAACAATGAGCAGTTCTTC. It is translated as CASSAGQGNNEQFF.

The chain combines TRBV2 with TRBJ2-1, with TRBD2 matching over 8 bases. The V gene's germline CDR1 is SNHLY and CDR2 FYNNEI. There are 14 residues in the CDR3. V lost 6 bases and J lost 7; bases outside the gene matches: 8. DNA for the CDR3: TGTGCCAGCAGCTCGGGACTAGGTCCAAATGAGCAGTTCTTC. This codes for CASSSGLGPNEQFF.

This chain uses TRBV5-1 with TRBJ1-2, with D tentatively TRBD1 (5 bases). The CDR3 consists of 13 residues. CDR1 is SGHRS, CDR2 YFSETQ, per germline. The V end was cut by 4 bases, the J end by 7 bases, with 14 bases between. The DNA of the CDR3 is TGCGCCAGCAGCCCGGGGGTCGGGGTTGGCTACACCTTC. Translated: CASSPGVGVGYTF.

This chain joins TRBV6-5 and TRBJ1-4, with no clear D. The V gene's germline CDR1 is MNHEY and CDR2 SVGAGI. The CDR3 spans 12 residues. V shed 8 bases and J shed 7 bases, with 11 bases lying between them. Here the CDR3 reads CASGRVREKLFF. The CDR3 DNA is TGTGCCAGCGGGAGGGTCCGTGAAAAACTGTTTTTT.

The CDR3 DNA sequence: TGTGCCTGGGCCACTAACTATGGCTACACCTTC. It encodes CAWATNYGYTF. The chain couples TRBV30 to TRBJ1-2; no definite D call. The CDR3 extends over 11 amino acids. Looked up from germline, CDR1 is GTSNPN and CDR2 is SVGIG (reference sequence). V was shortened by 5 bases and J by 0 bases, with 4 bases between the two germline ends. The complete variable domain, with remaining parts taken from reference TRBV30 and TRBJ1-2, reads SQTIHQWPATLVQPVGSPLSLECTVEGTSNPNLYWYRQAAGRGLQLLFYSVGIGQISSEVPQNLSASRPQDRQFILSSKKLLLSDSGFYLCAWATNYGYTFGSGTRLTVV.

The CDR3 DNA sequence: TGCGCCAGCAGCCAAGGATTGCAGGCCTACGAGCAGTACTTC. Translating gives CASSQGLQAYEQYF. The V call is TRBV4-3, the J call TRBJ2-7; D is uncertain. Germline CDR1 LGHNA, CDR2 YSLEER. The CDR3 spans 14 residues. V lost 1 base to trimming and J lost 2 bases, with 9 bases between them.

The V call is TRBV28, the J call TRBJ1-1; unclear D gene. Deletions cut 3 bases from V and 6 bases from J, with 14 bases between. Germline CDR1 and CDR2: MDHEN and SYDVKM. The CDR3 covers 14 residues. The DNA for the CDR3 is TGTGCCAGCAGTTTCATCGGAGGGAGGGCTGAAGCTTTCTTT. Its protein product is CASSFIGGRAEAFF.

This clone appeared a single time. Other DNA sequences in this specimen translate into the identical CDR3. The chain combines TRBV10-3 with TRBJ1-5, with a possible D match to TRBD1 (5 bases). Germline V gene sequence: CDR1 ENHRY, CDR2 SYGVKD. V lost 3 bases and J lost 4, with 7 bases in between. The CDR3 is 13 residues long. CDR3 loop: CAISEGANQPQHF. CDR3 bases: TGTGCCATCAGTGAAGGGGCGAATCAGCCCCAGCATTTT.

This chain joins TRBV11-1 and TRBJ2-7, with D perhaps matching TRBD2 (5 bases). The CDR3 is 13 residues long. V was shortened by 5 bases and J by 7 bases, with 15 bases between the two germline ends. The germline V gene encodes CDR1 SGHAT and CDR2 FQDESV (reference sequence). CDR3 in amino acids: CASSTGLVREQYF. CDR3 nucleotide sequence: TGTGCCAGCAGCACCGGACTGGTGCGTGAGCAGTACTTC.

V is TRBV5-1 and J is TRBJ2-3; 7 nucleotides agree with TRBD1. CDR3 size: 16 residues. V lost 5 bases to trimming and J lost 0 bases; unmatched junction nucleotides: 9. Germline lookup yields CDR1 SGHRS and CDR2 YFSETQ. The CDR3 protein is CASSGTDIPSTDTQYF. In nucleotides, the CDR3 is TGCGCCAGCAGTGGGACAGACATTCCTAGCACAGATACGCAGTATTTT.

The chain carries TRBV28 and TRBJ2-5; 12 bases fit TRBD2. The germline V gene encodes CDR1 MDHEN and CDR2 SYDVKM. CDR3 length: 17 residues. V trimming: 5 bases; J trimming: 4 bases; junction bases outside the gene matches: 11. The CDR3 DNA follows: TGTGCCAGCAGTCAGCGGCTAGCGGGAGGGGCGGGAGAGACCCAGTACTTC. Its protein product is CASSQRLAGGAGETQYF. Complete variable domain (other parts from reference TRBV28 and TRBJ2-5): DVKVTQSSRYLVKRTGEKVFLECVQDMDHENMFWYRQDPGLGLRLIYFSYDVKMKEKGDIPEGYSVSREKKERFSLILESASTNQTSMYLCASSQRLAGGAGETQYFGPGTRLLVL.

The rearrangement uses TRBV7-8 and TRBJ1-5, with 7 nucleotides matching TRBD1. This CDR3 is built from 16 residues. Per germline, CDR1 SGHVS and CDR2 FQNEAQ. J was trimmed by 4 bases and V by 5 bases; bases with no gene match: 11. The chain's CDR3 is CASSPNNAGGNQPQHF. In nucleotides, the CDR3 is TGTGCCAGCAGCCCAAATAACGCAGGGGGAAATCAGCCCCAGCATTTT. Full variable domain (rest looked up from reference TRBV7-8 and TRBJ1-5): GAGVSQSPRYKVAKRGQDVALRCDPISGHVSLFWYQQALGQGPEFLTYFQNEAQLDKSGLPSDRFFAERPEGSVSTLKIQRTQQEDSAVYLCASSPNNAGGNQPQHFGDGTRLSIL.

V is TRBV11-2 and J is TRBJ2-5; 8 bases align to TRBD2. The CDR3 is made up of 16 amino acids. Germline lookup yields CDR1 SGHAT and CDR2 FQNNGV. The J segment lost 4 bases and the V segment lost 1 base, leaving 8 bases of the junction unmatched. CDR3 residues: CASSLVRGGRRETQYF. The CDR3 DNA is TGTGCCAGCAGCTTAGTCCGGGGGGGCCGACGAGAGACCCAGTACTTC.

CDR3 protein: CASSDRGAENTEAFF. Written as DNA, the CDR3 is TGTGCCAGCAGTGACAGGGGGGCAGAGAACACTGAAGCTTTCTTT. J is TRBJ1-1 and V is TRBV6-1; TRBD1 agrees at 7 bases. The junction had 5 bases not matched to a gene; V was cut back by 3 bases and J by 1 base. This CDR3 is built from 15 residues. CDR1 is MNHNS and CDR2 is SASEGT in the germline V gene.